These 4 T cell receptor beta chains were sequenced from one sample in a study of OX40 agonist ivuxolimab in advanced cancers. Sequencing used immunoSEQ multiplex PCR; TCRdb keeps in-frame clones, though not all of them. The sample carries 80,000 to 95,000 clones, about 80% recorded once. The input for sequencing was CD4+ or CD8+ T cells sorted from blood, taken in a trial of the OX40 agonist ivuxolimab. These receptors originate from an adult with an advanced solid tumor such as melanoma, head and neck, liver or kidney cancer.

V usage is TRBV6-1 and J usage is TRBJ2-3; TRBD2 matches at 7 bases. The CDR3 sequence is 18 residues long. Germline CDR1 reads MNHNS; CDR2 reads SASEGT. After removal of 1 base from V and 4 bases from J, the junction contained 14 bases not matched to a gene. Here the CDR3 DNA reads TGTGCCAGCAGTGAAGGGAGATCCGGGTGGGGGGGATCAGATACGCAGTATTTT. This translates into CASSEGRSGWGGSDTQYF.

The chain carries TRBV29-1 and TRBJ1-1, with D possibly being TRBD1 (6 bases). CDR3 size: 14 residues. Looked up from germline, CDR1 is SQVTM and CDR2 is ANQGSEA. Trimming took off 3 bases at V and 1 base at J, with 12 bases between the two ends. The CDR3 here is CSVDSSGANTEAFF. In DNA form, the CDR3 reads TGCAGCGTTGATAGCTCAGGGGCGAACACTGAAGCTTTCTTT.

The V call is TRBV5-1, the J call TRBJ1-3; D is uncertain. The CDR3 contains 12 residues. The germline V gene encodes CDR1 SGHRS and CDR2 YFSETQ. Trimming took 0 bases from V and 4 from J, leaving 2 bases between them. DNA for the CDR3: TGCGCCAGCAGCTTGGACGGAAACACCATATATTTT. Amino acid sequence: CASSLDGNTIYF.

This chain links TRBV5-4 with TRBJ1-2; 7 nucleotides match TRBD1. The germline V gene has CDR1 SGHNT and CDR2 YYREEE (reference sequence). Unmatched junction bases numbered 7, after V lost 4 bases and J lost 7 bases. There are 13 residues in the CDR3. The CDR3 DNA reads TGTGCCAGCAGCGAGACAGGGAGTTCTGGCTACACCTTC. It encodes CASSETGSSGYTF.